The sequence of this T cell receptor (beta chain) was determined in a study of Graves' ophthalmopathy and Graves' hyperthyroidism. Reliance was placed on clinical symptoms, serum thyroxine, TRAb, thyroid ultrasound and orbital computed tomography for diagnosis. The authors used Ficoll-Paque density gradient centrifugation to separate PBMCs. The input was approximately 10 ml of fresh peripheral blood. The CDR3 extends over 14 amino acids. The germline CDR1 and CDR2 sequences are ENHRY and SYGVKD. The sample holds many counts of this clonotype. Sequence at one end of the junction differs from germline and may be a read error. As the template, RNA transcripts were used to amplify TCR beta CDR3 regions. First-round RT-PCR relied on HTBI primers, and a second-round multiplex PCR came next. Each CDR3 protein is one row after TCRdb ran MiXCR on the multiplex PCR reads. Here the sample spans around 600,000 distinct CDR3 sequences, just over 40% being singletons.

V is TRBV10-3 and J is TRBJ1-2; D not certain. Sample: peripheral blood. This TCR derives from an adult man with Graves' ophthalmopathy. CDR3: CASSDPIAGYGYTF. In nucleotides, the CDR3 is TGTGCCAGCAGTGATCCCATAGCTGGTTATGGCTACACCTTC.